Below, one TCR beta chain is given with its context. The record originates from a study of blood T cell repertoires in COVID-19. About the study: T cells, B-cell-depleted T cells, or PBMCs provided the cDNA or gDNA that served as material.

The study drew participants aged about 18 to 95 years from 20 to 30 US areas. Participants' reported clinical history set cohort assignment. Symptom resolution, clearance, or two negative PCRs marked donors in Cohort 3 as recovered. Generated by immunoSEQ multiplex PCR, the TCRdb table keeps only in-frame clones and is missing some. Counted here are approximately 150,000 clones, more than 65% occurring once; the ten biggest clones make up 15%. V lost 1 base and J 10 bases, leaving 10 bases between the germline ends. CDR1 LNHNV and CDR2 YYDKDF come from the germline V gene (reference sequence). The CDR3 is made up of 13 amino acids.

The TCR sequence derives from a man in his fifties who had recovered from COVID-19. Sequenced sample: PBMCs or T cells enriched from blood (not recorded which). The rearrangement uses TRBV15 and TRBJ1-4, with D maybe TRBD1 (5 bases). The chain's CDR3 is CATSRGGVGKLFF. The CDR3, as DNA: TGTGCCACCAGCAGAGGGGGGGTTGGAAAACTGTTTTTT.